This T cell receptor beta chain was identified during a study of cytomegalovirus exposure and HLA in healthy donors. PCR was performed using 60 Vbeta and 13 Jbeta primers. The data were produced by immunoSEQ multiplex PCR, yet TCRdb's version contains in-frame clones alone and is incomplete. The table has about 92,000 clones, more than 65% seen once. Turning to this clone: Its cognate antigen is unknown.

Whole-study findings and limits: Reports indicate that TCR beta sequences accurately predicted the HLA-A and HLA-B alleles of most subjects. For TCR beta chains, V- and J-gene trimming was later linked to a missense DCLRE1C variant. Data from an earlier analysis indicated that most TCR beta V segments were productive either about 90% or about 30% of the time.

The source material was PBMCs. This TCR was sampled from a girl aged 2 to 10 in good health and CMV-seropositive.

CDR3 sequence reads: CASSLSIGTIYF. The CDR3 DNA reads as TGTGCCAGCAGCTTGTCGATCGGCACCATATATTTT. V usage is TRBV7-9 and J usage is TRBJ1-3; no clear D gene. Germline V gives CDR1 SEHNR, CDR2 FQNEAQ (reference sequence). Between the trimmed V and J ends, which lost 3 bases and 9 bases, there was a span of 9 bases. The length of the CDR3 is 12 residues.